This T cell receptor (beta chain) was identified during a study of regulatory T cells in long-lasting Graves disease. Overall study results and limits: Persistent disease was associated with favored TRBV28 usage and with favored use of TRBJ1-2 and TRBJ2-5.

Library construction for TCR beta used iRepertoire HTBI primers and Arm-PCR of CDR3 regions. TCRdb re-called the multiplex PCR reads with MiXCR, one entry per CDR3 protein. Here the sample spans 500,000 to 800,000 distinct CDR3 sequences, about 30% being singletons. This clonotype was seen more than once but under ten times. The antigen is not known. V lost 6 bases and J 0 bases, leaving 18 bases between the germline ends. The CDR3 is made up of 17 amino acids. Time point described: persistent/refractory GD, antithyroid drugs over 5 years with positive TRAb. Extracted PBMC RNA gave rise to the TCR library.

The chain is built from TRBV12-3 or TRBV12-4 and TRBJ1-3; D is perhaps TRBD1 (6 bases). Here the sequenced sample was peripheral blood mononuclear cells (PBMCs), taken when the disease was refractory, from a patient treated with antithyroid drugs. The TCR sequence derives from a female donor with Graves disease. In DNA form, the CDR3 reads TGTGCCAGCAGGTTCGGAGGACAGCCTAACTCTGGAAACACCATATATTTT. Translating it yields CASRFGGQPNSGNTIYF.